The sample holds one count of the clone carrying this T cell receptor beta chain. What it binds is not known. Germline CDR1 reads MNHEY; CDR2 reads SMNVEV (reference sequence). The CDR3 contains 19 residues. J gave up 2 bases and V 0 bases, and 11 bases lay outside the gene matches. These data are taken from a study of cytomegalovirus exposure and HLA in healthy donors. PCR was performed using 60 Vbeta and 13 Jbeta primers. TCRdb's copy holds only in-frame clones and misses some; the assay was immunoSEQ multiplex PCR. The sample lists 150,000 to 200,000 clones, roughly 77% occurring once. Whole-study results and caveats: In a later analysis, donors in an Asian-associated ancestry cluster reportedly had fewer N-insertions in productive TCRs than the cohort mean. Being productive about 87% or about 30% of the time was typical of most TCR beta V segments in an earlier analysis.

This sequence was found in a woman aged 45 to 65 in good health and CMV-seronegative. Source material: PBMCs. The rearrangement joins TRBV27 to TRBJ2-2, with 8 bases lining up with TRBD2. CDR3 in amino acids: CASSLSIIPSGGNTGELFF. CDR3 nucleotide sequence: TGTGCCAGCAGTTTATCAATCATTCCCAGCGGGGGTAACACCGGGGAGCTGTTTTTT.